The subject of this entry is one TCR beta chain. Its antigen is unknown. CD45RO negativity and positive selection for CCR7 defined naive CD8 cells, a population that excluded terminally differentiated effector memory CD45RA+ cells. Repertoires were generated with immunoSEQ multiplex PCR, while TCRdb's copy carries only in-frame clones and drops some. Here the sample spans about 2.1 million clones, 93% being singletons. The data derive from a study of shared clonotypes between healthy human individuals. The overall study: A couple of women and a few men aged 18 to 49 made up the donors. Overall study findings and caveats: Memory subsets had estimated richness that was generally smaller than that of naive subsets. In contrast to clonotypes shared by all four donors, non-shared clonotypes had lower generation probabilities.

The germline CDR1 and CDR2 sequences are SQVTM and ANQGSEA. The trim removed 0 bases at V and 7 bases at J, leaving 8 bases unmatched. The CDR3 has 15 residues. Sequences were obtained from naive CD8+ T cells from PBMCs. The rearrangement joins TRBV29-1 to TRBJ1-2; 10 nucleotides match TRBD1. This sequence was found in a man between 18 and 35 years old in good health. Some clones in this sample may be carry-over from other donors' samples. This CDR3 reads CSVEDPGTGVPGYTF. The CDR3 DNA reads TGCAGCGTTGAAGATCCAGGGACAGGGGTTCCTGGCTACACCTTC.